This TCR beta chain was documented in a study of cytomegalovirus exposure and HLA in healthy donors. Amplification used 60 Vbeta primers and 13 Jbeta primers. Here immunoSEQ multiplex PCR was the method, and the copy in TCRdb shows in-frame clones only, minus some. There are roughly 77,000 clones in the sample; around 67% occur only once, and around 6.9% lies in the top ten. As for this clone: Its antigen is unknown.

Whole-study results and caveats: Later work associated more than 15,000 TCR beta sequences with HLA alleles at 0.05 false discovery rate. In an earlier analysis, productive rearrangement rates for most beta V segments clustered near 87% or 30%.

Germline V gene sequence: CDR1 MDHEN, CDR2 SYDVKM. The CDR3 is 13 amino acids. V dropped 11 bases and J dropped 6; count of bases not matched to a gene: 5. The sequencing sample was made of PBMCs. The clonotype was recovered from a woman between 50 and 59 years old in good health and CMV-seropositive. The chain joins TRBV28 to TRBJ2-2; 11 bases are a match to TRBD2. The CDR3 spells CASISGGAGELFF. The DNA of the CDR3 is TGTGCCTCTATTAGCGGGGGGGCCGGGGAGCTGTTTTTT.